This T cell receptor beta chain was obtained from a study of regulatory T cells in long-lasting Graves disease. Study at large: Persistent Graves' disease required over 5 years of antithyroid drugs and positive TSH receptor antibodies.

The CDR3 sequence is 17 residues long. V shed 0 bases and J shed 0 bases, with 10 bases lying between them. Germline-derived CDR1 and CDR2 are KGHDR and SFDVKD. The time point denotes: persistent/refractory GD, antithyroid drugs over 5 years with positive TRAb. The TCR library was prepared using RNA isolated from PBMCs. Building of the TCR beta libraries involved iRepertoire HTBI primers and Arm-PCR of CDR3 regions. TCRdb re-called the multiplex PCR reads through MiXCR, storing one row per CDR3 protein. The sample includes some 340,000 distinct CDR3 sequences, 20% to 25% of them seen just once. This specimen was peripheral blood mononuclear cells (PBMCs), taken when the disease was refractory, from a patient treated with antithyroid drugs. The genes are TRBV24-1 and TRBJ2-2; D is ambiguous. The clonotype was recovered from a woman in her forties with Graves disease. CDR3: CATSDLVQNANTGELFF. The CDR3 DNA reads as TGTGCCACCAGTGATTTGGTCCAGAACGCGAACACCGGGGAGCTGTTTTTT.